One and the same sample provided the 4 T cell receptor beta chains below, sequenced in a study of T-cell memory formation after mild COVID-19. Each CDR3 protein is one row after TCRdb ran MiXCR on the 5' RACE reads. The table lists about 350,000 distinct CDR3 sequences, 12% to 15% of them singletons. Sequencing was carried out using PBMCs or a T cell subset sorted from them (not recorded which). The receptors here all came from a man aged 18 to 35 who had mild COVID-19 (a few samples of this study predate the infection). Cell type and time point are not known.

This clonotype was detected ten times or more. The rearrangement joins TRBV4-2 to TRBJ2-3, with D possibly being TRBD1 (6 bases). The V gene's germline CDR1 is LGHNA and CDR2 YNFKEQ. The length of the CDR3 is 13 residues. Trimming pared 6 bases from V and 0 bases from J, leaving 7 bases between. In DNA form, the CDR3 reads TGTGCCAGCAGGGACAGCAGCACAGATACGCAGTATTTT. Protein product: CASRDSSTDTQYF.

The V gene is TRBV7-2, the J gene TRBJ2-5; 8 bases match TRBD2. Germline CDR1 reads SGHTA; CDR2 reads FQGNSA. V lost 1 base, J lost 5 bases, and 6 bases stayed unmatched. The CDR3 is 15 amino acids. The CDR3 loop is CASSLVAGGPETQYF. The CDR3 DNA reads TGTGCCAGCAGCTTAGTCGCGGGGGGCCCGGAGACCCAGTACTTC.

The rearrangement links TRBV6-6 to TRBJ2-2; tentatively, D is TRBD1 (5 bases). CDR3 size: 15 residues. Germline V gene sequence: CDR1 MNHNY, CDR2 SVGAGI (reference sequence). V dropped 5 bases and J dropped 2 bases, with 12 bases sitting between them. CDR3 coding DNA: TGTGCCAGCAGTACCCCGGACACTAACACCGGGGAGCTGTTTTTT. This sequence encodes CASSTPDTNTGELFF.

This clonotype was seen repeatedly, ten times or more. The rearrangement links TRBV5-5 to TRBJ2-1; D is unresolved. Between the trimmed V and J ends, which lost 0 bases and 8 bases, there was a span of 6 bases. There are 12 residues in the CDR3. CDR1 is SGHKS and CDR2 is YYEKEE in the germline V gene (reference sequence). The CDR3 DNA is TGTGCCAGCAGCTTGGCGGGTTATGAGCAGTTCTTC. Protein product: CASSLAGYEQFF.